The 6 T cell receptor beta chains presented below share a single source sample, sequenced in a study. MiXCR was run by TCRdb on the RT-PCR reads, yielding one entry per CDR3 protein. The top ten clones hold 3.6% of a sample with almost 700,000 distinct CDR3 sequences, 11% to 15% of them seen once. Sequencing input: memory CD4+ T cells from blood. These receptor sequences come from a female donor in good health, serving as a healthy control.

Worth noting for this clonotype: A much larger clone is a single base away; this may be a read error. This likely comes from a read error, as the CDR3 has no conserved phenylalanine or tryptophan at its end. This chain joins TRBV5-1 and TRBJ2-3; 7 nucleotides match TRBD2. Germline lookup yields CDR1 SGHRS and CDR2 YFSETQ. The junction had 7 bases not matched to a gene; V was cut back by 4 bases and J by 2 bases. The CDR3 sequence is 15 residues long. The CDR3 is CASSGSSGITDTQYL. The CDR3 nucleotides read TGCGCCAGCAGCGGGTCTAGCGGCATCACAGATACGCAGTATTTG.

This clonotype has only a few counts. The CDR3 DNA reads as TGTGCCAGCCGAACGGCGGGAGGGAGAGCAGATACGCAGTATTTT. This encodes CASRTAGGRADTQYF. The rearrangement uses TRBV19 and TRBJ2-3; 9 bases line up with TRBD2. This CDR3 region has 15 residues. Germline V gives CDR1 LNHDA, CDR2 SQIVND (reference sequence). Trimming removed 9 bases from V and 4 bases from J; junction bases left unmatched: 11.

This clonotype was counted only a few times. The rearrangement links TRBV5-6 to TRBJ2-3; TRBD1 agrees at 7 bases. The CDR3 runs 15 residues. Looked up from germline, CDR1 is SGHDT and CDR2 is YYEEEE. V was clipped by 4 bases and J by 4 bases; unmatched bases: 9. The CDR3 DNA follows: TGTGCCAGCAGCCACAGACAGGGCTGGTCAGATACGCAGTATTTT. Its protein is CASSHRQGWSDTQYF. Complete variable domain (other parts from reference TRBV5-6 and TRBJ2-3): DAGVTQSPTHLIKTRGQQVTLRCSPKSGHDTVSWYQQALGQGPQFIFQYYEEEERQRGNFPDRFSGHQFPNYSSELNVNALLLGDSALYLCASSHRQGWSDTQYFGPGTRLTVL.

The chain has TRBV7-2 and TRBJ1-3, with 7 bases aligning to TRBD1. The CDR3 spans 13 residues. V lost 5 bases to trimming and J lost 7 bases; unmatched junction nucleotides: 5. CDR1 is SGHTA and CDR2 is FQGNSA in the germline V gene. The DNA of the CDR3 is TGTGCCAGCAGCCCTGAACAGGGGAACACCATATATTTT. Residues: CASSPEQGNTIYF. Together with reference TRBV7-2 and TRBJ1-3, the CDR3 gives the full variable domain: GAGVSQSPSNKVTEKGKDVELRCDPISGHTALYWYRQSLGQGLEFLIYFQGNSAPDKSGLPSDRFSAERTGGSVSTLTIQRTQQEDSAVYLCASSPEQGNTIYFGEGSWLTVV.

This clonotype came up many times. CDR3 nucleotides: TGCAGCTCCTATGCCCAGGGTGAGGAAAAACTGTTTTTT. Residues: CSSYAQGEEKLFF. V is TRBV29-1 and J is TRBJ1-4, with D possibly matching TRBD1 (5 bases). V lost 8 bases and J lost 8, with 18 bases in between. From germline, CDR1 is SQVTM and CDR2 ANQGSEA. The CDR3 is 13 amino acids.

V and J are TRBV6-5 and TRBJ1-1; TRBD1 is a possible D gene (6 bases). The CDR3 is made up of 16 amino acids. The germline gives CDR1 MNHEY, CDR2 SVGAGI. V was cut by 7 bases and J by 1 base, with 19 bases left in between. The CDR3 protein is CASTLAWDTPNTEAFF. Written as DNA, the CDR3 is TGTGCCAGCACCCTTGCCTGGGACACCCCGAACACTGAAGCTTTCTTT.